This T cell receptor (beta chain) is drawn from a study of T-cell reconstitution after alpha-beta-depleted transplantation in children. Unique molecular identifiers tagged the TCRbeta library. Each CDR3 protein gets one entry after TCRdb re-called the PCR reads with MiXCR. The sample has a few hundred thousand distinct CDR3 sequences, 9.5% to 13% seen once. Trimming removed 7 bases at V and 4 bases at J, with 14 bases between. This CDR3 is built from 13 residues. Germline CDR1 SQVTM, CDR2 ANQGSEA. This sequence originates from a human donor who donated a stem cell graft to a child with acute myeloid leukemia. This sample comprised PBMCs from the stem cell graft donor, obtained from the stem cell graft. This rearrangement joins TRBV29-1 to TRBJ2-1; no clear D gene. The DNA for the CDR3 is TGCAGCGCTGACTTGTCCGCGTACAATGAGCAGTTCTTC. Translated, it gives CSADLSAYNEQFF.